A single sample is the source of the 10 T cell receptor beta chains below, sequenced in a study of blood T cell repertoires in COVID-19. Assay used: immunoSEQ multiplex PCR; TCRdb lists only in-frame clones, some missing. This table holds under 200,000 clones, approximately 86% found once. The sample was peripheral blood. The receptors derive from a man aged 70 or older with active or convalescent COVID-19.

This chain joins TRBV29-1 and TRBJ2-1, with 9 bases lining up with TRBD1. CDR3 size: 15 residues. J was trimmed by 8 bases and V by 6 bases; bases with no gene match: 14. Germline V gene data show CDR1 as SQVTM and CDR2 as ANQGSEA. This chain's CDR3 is CSVRGQGLPPHEQFF. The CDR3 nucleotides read TGCAGCGTCCGGGGACAGGGACTACCACCCCATGAGCAGTTCTTC.

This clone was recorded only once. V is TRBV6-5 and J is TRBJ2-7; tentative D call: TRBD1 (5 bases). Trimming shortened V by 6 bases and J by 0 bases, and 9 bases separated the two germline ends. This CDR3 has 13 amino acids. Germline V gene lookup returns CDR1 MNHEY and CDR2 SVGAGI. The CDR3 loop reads CASSRVLSYEQYF. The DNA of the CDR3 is TGTGCCAGCAGCAGGGTGCTCTCCTACGAGCAGTACTTC.

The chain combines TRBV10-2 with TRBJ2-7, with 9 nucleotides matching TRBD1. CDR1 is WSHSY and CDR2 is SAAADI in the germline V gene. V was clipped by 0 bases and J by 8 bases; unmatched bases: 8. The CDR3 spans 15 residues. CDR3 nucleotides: TGCGCCAGCAGTGAGTCAGGGACAGGGATCCGTCAGCAGTACTTC. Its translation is CASSESGTGIRQQYF.

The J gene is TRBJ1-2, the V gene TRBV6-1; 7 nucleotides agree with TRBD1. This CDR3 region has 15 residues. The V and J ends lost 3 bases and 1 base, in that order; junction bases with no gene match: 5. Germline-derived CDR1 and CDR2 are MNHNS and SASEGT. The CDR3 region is CASSEGDSSNYGYTF. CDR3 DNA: TGTGCCAGCAGTGAGGGGGACAGCAGTAACTATGGCTACACCTTC.

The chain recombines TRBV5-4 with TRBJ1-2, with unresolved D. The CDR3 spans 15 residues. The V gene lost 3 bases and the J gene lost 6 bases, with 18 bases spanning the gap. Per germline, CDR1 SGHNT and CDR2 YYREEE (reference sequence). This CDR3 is CASSSMAERLDGYTF. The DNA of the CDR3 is TGTGCCAGCAGCTCCATGGCGGAGAGGTTGGATGGCTACACCTTC.

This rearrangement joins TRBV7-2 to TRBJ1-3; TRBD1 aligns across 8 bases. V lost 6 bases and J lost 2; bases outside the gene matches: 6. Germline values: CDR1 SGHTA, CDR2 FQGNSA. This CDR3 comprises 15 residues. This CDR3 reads CASRQRTGTGNTIYF. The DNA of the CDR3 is TGTGCCAGCAGACAACGGACAGGGACTGGAAACACCATATATTTT.

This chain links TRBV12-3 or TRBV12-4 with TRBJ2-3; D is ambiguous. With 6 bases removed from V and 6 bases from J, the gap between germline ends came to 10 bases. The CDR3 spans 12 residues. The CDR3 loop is CASSILGDTQYF. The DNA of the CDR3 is TGTGCCAGCAGCATCCTCGGGGATACGCAGTATTTT.

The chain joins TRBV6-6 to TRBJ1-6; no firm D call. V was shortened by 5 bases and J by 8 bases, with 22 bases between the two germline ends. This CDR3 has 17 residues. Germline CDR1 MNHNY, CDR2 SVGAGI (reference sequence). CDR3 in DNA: TGTGCCAGCAGTCGCGGGAAGTCAGGATCCATGTATTCACCCCTCCACTTT. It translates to CASSRGKSGSMYSPLHF.

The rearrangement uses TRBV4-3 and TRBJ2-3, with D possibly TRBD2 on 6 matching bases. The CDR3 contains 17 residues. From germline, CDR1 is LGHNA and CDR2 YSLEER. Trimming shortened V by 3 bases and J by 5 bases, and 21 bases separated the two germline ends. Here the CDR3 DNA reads TGCGCCAGCAGCCAGCCCCTACGTAAGCGGAGGGAAGATACGCAGTATTTT. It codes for CASSQPLRKRREDTQYF.

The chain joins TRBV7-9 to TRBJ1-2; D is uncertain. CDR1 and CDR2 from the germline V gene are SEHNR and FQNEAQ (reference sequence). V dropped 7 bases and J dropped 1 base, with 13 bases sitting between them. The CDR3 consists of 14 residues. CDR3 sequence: CASTLEGINYGYTF. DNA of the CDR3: TGTGCCAGCACCCTAGAAGGAATTAACTATGGCTACACCTTC.